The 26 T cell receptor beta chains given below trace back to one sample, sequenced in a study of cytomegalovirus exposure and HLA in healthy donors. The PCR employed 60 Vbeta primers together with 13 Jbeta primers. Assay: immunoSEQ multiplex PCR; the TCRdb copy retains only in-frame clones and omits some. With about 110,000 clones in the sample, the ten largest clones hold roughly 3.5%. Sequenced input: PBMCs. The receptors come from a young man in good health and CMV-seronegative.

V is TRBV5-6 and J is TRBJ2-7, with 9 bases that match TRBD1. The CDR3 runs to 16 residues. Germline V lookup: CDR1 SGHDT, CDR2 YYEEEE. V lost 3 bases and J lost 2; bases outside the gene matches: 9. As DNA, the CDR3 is TGTGCCAGCAGCTACTCCTCGGGGACAGGGACCTACGAGCAGTACTTC. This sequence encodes CASSYSSGTGTYEQYF.

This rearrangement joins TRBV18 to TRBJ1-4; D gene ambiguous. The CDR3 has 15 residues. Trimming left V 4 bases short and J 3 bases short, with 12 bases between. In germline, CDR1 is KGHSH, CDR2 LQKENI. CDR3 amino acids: CASSLQRIANEKLFF. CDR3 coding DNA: TGTGCCAGCTCACTCCAGAGGATAGCTAATGAAAAACTGTTTTTT. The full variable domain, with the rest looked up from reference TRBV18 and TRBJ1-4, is NAGVMQNPRHLVRRRGQEARLRCSPMKGHSHVYWYRQLPEEGLKFMVYLQKENIIDESGMPKERFSAEFPKEGPSILRIQQVVRGDSAAYFCASSLQRIANEKLFFGSGTQLSVL.

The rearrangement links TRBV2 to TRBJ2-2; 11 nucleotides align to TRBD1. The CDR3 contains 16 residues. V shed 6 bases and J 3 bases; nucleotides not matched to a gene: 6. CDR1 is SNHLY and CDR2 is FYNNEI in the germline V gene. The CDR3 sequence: CASSPGTGGHTGELFF. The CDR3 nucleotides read TGTGCCAGCAGCCCAGGGACAGGGGGACACACCGGGGAGCTGTTTTTT.

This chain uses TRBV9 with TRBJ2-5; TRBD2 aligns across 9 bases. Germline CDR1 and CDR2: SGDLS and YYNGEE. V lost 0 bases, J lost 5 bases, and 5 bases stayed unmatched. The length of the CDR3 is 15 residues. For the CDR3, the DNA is TGTGCCAGCAGCGTAGCTGCTAGCGGGGTGGAGACCCAGTACTTC. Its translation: CASSVAASGVETQYF.

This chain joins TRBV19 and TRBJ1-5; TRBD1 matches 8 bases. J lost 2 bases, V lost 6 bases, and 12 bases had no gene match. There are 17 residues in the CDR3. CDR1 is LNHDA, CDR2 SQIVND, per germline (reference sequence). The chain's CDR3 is CASSPSDREYGNQPQHF. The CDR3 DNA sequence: TGTGCCAGTAGCCCATCGGACAGGGAATATGGCAATCAGCCCCAGCATTTT.

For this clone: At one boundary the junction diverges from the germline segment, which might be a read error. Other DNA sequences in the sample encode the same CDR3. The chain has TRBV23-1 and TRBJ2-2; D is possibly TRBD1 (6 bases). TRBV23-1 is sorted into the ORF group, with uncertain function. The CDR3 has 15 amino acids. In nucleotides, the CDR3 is TGCGCCAGCAGTCCGTTCGGACAGAACACCGGGGAGCTGTTCTTT. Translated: CASSPFGQNTGELFF.

Written as DNA, the CDR3 is TGTGCCAGCAGTTTAGACAGGGGGGAGACCCAGTACTTC. It encodes CASSLDRGETQYF. The chain recombines TRBV27 with TRBJ2-5; 9 bases align to TRBD1. This CDR3 is built from 13 residues. J gave up 5 bases and V 2 bases, and 0 bases lay outside the gene matches. CDR1 and CDR2 from the germline V gene are MNHEY and SMNVEV (reference sequence).

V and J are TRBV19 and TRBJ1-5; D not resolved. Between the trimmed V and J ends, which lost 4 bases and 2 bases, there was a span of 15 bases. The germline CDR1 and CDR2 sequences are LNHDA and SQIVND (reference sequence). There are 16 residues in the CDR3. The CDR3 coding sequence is TGTGCCAGTAGTACCCGAGTCGTGTCGGGCAATCAGCCCCAGCATTTT. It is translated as CASSTRVVSGNQPQHF. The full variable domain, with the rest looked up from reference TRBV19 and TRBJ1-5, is DGGITQSPKYLFRKEGQNVTLSCEQNLNHDAMYWYRQDPGQGLRLIYYSQIVNDFQKGDIAEGYSVSREKKESFPLTVTSAQKNPTAFYLCASSTRVVSGNQPQHFGDGTRLSIL.

The CDR3 is CASSPTGEGPGGVQYF. The CDR3 coding sequence is TGTGCCAGCTCCCCGACCGGAGAGGGGCCCGGGGGTGTGCAGTATTTT. The gene calls are TRBV18 and TRBJ2-3; tentative D call: TRBD2 (6 bases). The CDR3 is made up of 16 amino acids. The germline V gene has CDR1 KGHSH and CDR2 LQKENI. V gave up 6 bases and J gave up 11 bases, with 27 bases separating them.

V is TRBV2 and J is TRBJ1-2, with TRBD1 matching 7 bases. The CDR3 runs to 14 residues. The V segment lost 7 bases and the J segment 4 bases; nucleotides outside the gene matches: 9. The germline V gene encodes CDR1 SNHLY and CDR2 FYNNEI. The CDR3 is CASIMDRFSYGYTF. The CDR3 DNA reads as TGTGCCAGCATCATGGACAGGTTCTCCTATGGCTACACCTTC.

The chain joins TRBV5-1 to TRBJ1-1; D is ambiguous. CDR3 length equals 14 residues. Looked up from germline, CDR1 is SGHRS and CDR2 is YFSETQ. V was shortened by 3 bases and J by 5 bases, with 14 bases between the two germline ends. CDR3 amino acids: CASSSTEGGTEAFF. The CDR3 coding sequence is TGCGCCAGCAGCTCCACCGAGGGTGGTACTGAAGCTTTCTTT.

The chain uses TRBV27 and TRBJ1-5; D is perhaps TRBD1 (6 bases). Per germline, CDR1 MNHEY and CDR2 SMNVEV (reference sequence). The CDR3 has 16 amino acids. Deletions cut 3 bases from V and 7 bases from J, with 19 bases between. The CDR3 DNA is TGTGCCAGCAGTTTGGCAGGGGTGGGTCGGGGCCAGCCCCAGCATTTT. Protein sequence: CASSLAGVGRGQPQHF.

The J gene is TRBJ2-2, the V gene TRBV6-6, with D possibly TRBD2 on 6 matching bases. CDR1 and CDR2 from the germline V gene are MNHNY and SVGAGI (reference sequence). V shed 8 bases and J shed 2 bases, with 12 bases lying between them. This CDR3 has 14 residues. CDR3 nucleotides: TGTGCCAGCCTCGCTAGCGTTAACACCGGGGAGCTGTTTTTT. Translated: CASLASVNTGELFF.

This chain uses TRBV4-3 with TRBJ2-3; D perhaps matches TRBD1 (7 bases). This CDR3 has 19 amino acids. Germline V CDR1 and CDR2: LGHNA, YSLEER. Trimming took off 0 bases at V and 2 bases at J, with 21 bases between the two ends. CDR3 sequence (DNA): TGCGCCAGCAGCCAAGATCTAGGGTCAGGGGGGTTTATCACAGATACGCAGTATTTT. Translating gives CASSQDLGSGGFITDTQYF.

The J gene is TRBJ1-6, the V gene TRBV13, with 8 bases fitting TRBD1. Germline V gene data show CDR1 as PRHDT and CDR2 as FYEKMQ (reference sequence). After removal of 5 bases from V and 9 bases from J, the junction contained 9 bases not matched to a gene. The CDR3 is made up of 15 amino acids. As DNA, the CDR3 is TGTGCCAGCAGCCTACCCCAGGGGGCGGGTTCACCCCTCCACTTT. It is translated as CASSLPQGAGSPLHF.

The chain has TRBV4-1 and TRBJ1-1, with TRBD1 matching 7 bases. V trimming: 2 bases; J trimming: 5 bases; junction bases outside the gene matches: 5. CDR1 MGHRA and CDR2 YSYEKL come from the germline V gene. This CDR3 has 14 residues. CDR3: CASSQPTGYTEAFF. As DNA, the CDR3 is TGCGCCAGCAGCCAACCGACAGGGTATACTGAAGCTTTCTTT.

This CDR3 reads CASSKTGIYGYTF. In nucleotides, the CDR3 is TGTGCCAGCAGTAAAACAGGAATCTATGGCTACACCTTC. The V call is TRBV6-5, the J call TRBJ1-2; the D gene is possibly TRBD1 (5 bases). The CDR3 is 13 residues long. V shed 5 bases and J shed 4 bases, with 11 bases lying between them. Germline V gene sequence: CDR1 MNHEY, CDR2 SVGAGI.

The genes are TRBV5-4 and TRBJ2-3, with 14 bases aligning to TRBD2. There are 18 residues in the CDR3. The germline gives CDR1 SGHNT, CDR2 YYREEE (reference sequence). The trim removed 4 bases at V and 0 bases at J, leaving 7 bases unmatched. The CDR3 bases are TGTGCCAGCAGCCCGGTGACTAGCGGGGGGGCTAGCACAGATACGCAGTATTTT. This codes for CASSPVTSGGASTDTQYF.

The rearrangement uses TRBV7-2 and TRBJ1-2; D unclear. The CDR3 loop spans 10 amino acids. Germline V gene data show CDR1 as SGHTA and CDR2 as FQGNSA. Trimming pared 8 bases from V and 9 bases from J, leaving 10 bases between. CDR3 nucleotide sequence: TGTGCCAGCCTCGCGAATAGCTACACCTTC. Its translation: CASLANSYTF.

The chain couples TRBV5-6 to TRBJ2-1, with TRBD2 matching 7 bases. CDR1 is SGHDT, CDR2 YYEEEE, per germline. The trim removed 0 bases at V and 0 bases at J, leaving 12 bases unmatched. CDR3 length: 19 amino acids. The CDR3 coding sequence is TGTGCCAGCAGCTTGGTTAGGGGAGGGTCTGTGAGCTCCTACAATGAGCAGTTCTTC. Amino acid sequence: CASSLVRGGSVSSYNEQFF.

The CDR3 DNA is TGTGCCACCAGCAGAGCGCGGGGGAGCACAGATACGCAGTATTTT. Translating it yields CATSRARGSTDTQYF. This chain joins TRBV15 and TRBJ2-3; 7 bases map to TRBD2. The length of the CDR3 is 15 residues. Trimming took 1 base from V and 0 from J; bases not matched to a gene: 1. Germline loops: CDR1 LNHNV, CDR2 YYDKDF (reference sequence).

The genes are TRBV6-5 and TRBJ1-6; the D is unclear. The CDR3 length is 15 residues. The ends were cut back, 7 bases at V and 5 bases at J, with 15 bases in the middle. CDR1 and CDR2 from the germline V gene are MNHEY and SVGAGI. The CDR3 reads CASTLGLRHNSPLHF. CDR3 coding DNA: TGTGCCAGCACCCTGGGCCTCAGACATAATTCACCCCTCCACTTT.

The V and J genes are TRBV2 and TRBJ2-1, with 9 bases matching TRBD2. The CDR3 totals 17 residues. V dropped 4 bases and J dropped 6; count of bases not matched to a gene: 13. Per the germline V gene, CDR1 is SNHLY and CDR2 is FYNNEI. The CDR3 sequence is CASSVQSGLAGINEQFF. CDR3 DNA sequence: TGTGCCAGCAGTGTTCAGTCCGGGCTAGCGGGGATCAATGAGCAGTTCTTC.

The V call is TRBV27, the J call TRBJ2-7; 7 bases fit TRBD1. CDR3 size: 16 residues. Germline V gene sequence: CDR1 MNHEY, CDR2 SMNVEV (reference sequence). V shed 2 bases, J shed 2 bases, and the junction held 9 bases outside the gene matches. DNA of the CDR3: TGTGCCAGCAGTTTAAGGGGGCAGGGTATTACCTACGAGCAGTACTTC. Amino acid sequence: CASSLRGQGITYEQYF.

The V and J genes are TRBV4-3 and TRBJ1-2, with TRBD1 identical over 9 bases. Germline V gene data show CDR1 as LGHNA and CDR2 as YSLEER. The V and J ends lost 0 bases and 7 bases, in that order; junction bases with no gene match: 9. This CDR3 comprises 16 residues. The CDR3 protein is CASSQDPTRDRAGYTF. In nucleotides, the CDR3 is TGCGCCAGCAGCCAAGACCCCACGCGGGACAGGGCTGGCTACACCTTC.

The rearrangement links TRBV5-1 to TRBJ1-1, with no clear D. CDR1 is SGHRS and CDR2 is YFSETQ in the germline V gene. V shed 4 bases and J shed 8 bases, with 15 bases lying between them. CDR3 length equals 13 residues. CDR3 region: CASSENLGGEAFF. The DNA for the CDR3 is TGCGCCAGCAGCGAAAACCTAGGTGGAGAAGCTTTCTTT.